This TCR beta chain comes out of a study of OX40 agonist ivuxolimab in advanced cancers. The table came from immunoSEQ multiplex PCR; TCRdb's copy has only in-frame clones and leaves some out. This sample has around 100,000 clones, with 80% to 95% found just once. Study findings and constraints: With doses of 0.1-3.0 mg/kg, partial responders showed among the lowest clonal expansion. At doses 0.1 to 3.0 mg/kg, CD4+ and CD8+ clones expanded.

Autoimmune disease history or systemic immunosuppression was exclusionary. Blood draws occurred at baseline, cycle 4 day 1, and cycle 7 day 1. As regards this clone: No antigen is known for it.

The sequencing used CD4+ or CD8+ T cells sorted from blood, collected in a trial of the OX40 agonist ivuxolimab. The TCR comes from an adult with an advanced solid tumor such as melanoma, head and neck, liver or kidney cancer.

The DNA for the CDR3 is TGTGCCAGCAGGACTTCTGGAGATACGCAGTATTTT. Amino acids: CASRTSGDTQYF. The chain uses TRBV6-5 and TRBJ2-3, with D hard to call. Trimming removed 6 bases at V and 5 bases at J, with 9 bases between. The CDR3 is made up of 12 amino acids. From germline, CDR1 is MNHEY and CDR2 SVGAGI.